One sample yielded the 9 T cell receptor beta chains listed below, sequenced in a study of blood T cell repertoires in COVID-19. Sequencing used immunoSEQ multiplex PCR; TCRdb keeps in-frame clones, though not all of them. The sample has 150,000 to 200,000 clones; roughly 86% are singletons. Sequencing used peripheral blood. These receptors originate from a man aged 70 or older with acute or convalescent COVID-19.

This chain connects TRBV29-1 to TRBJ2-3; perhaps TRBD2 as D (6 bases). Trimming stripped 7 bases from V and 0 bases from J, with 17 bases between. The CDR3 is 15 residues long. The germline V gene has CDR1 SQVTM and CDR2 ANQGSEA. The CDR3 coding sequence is TGCAGCGCCCTGGGAGGAGCGGGTAGCACAGATACGCAGTATTTT. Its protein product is CSALGGAGSTDTQYF.

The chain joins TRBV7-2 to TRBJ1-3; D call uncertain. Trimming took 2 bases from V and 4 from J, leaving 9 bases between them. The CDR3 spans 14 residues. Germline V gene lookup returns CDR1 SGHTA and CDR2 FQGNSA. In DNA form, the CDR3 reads TGTGCCAGCAGCTTAATTGGTGGCGGAAACACCATATATTTT. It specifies CASSLIGGGNTIYF.

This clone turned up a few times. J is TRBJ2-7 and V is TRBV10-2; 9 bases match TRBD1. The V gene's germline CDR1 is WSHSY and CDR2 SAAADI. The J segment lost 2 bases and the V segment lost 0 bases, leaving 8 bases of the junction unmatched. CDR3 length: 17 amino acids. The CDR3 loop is CASSESYPGQGAYEQYF. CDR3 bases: TGCGCCAGCAGTGAGTCTTATCCGGGACAGGGTGCCTACGAGCAGTACTTC.

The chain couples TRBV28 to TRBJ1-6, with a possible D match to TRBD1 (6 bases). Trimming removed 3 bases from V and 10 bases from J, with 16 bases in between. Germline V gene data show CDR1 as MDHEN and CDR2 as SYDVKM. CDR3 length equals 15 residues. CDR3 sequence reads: CASSFLDRRGSPLHF. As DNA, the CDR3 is TGTGCCAGCAGTTTCCTTGACAGGAGAGGCTCACCCCTCCACTTT. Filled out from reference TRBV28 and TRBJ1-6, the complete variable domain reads DVKVTQSSRYLVKRTGEKVFLECVQDMDHENMFWYRQDPGLGLRLIYFSYDVKMKEKGDIPEGYSVSREKKERFSLILESASTNQTSMYLCASSFLDRRGSPLHFGNGTRLTVT.

CDR3 bases: TGCAGCCTCACTCCGTGGGGGGTTTACAATGAGCAGTTCTTC. It is translated as CSLTPWGVYNEQFF. V gene TRBV29-1 combines with J gene TRBJ2-1, with a weak D call TRBD2 (6 bases). The V end was cut by 8 bases, the J end by 4 bases, with 18 bases between. This CDR3 comprises 14 residues. Germline V CDR1 and CDR2: SQVTM, ANQGSEA.

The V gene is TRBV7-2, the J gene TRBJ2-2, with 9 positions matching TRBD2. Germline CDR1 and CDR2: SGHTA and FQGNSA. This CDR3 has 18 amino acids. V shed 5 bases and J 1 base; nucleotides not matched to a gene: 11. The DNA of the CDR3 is TGTGCCAGCAGCCGTAAAGGGGCTAGCGGGGTGAACACCGGGGAGCTGTTTTTT. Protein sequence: CASSRKGASGVNTGELFF.

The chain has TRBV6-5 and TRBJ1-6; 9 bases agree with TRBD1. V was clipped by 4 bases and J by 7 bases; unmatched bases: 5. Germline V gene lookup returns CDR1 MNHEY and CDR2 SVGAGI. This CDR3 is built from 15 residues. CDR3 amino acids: CASSSDRGKNSPLHF. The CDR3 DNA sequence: TGTGCCAGCAGTTCCGACAGGGGGAAGAATTCACCCCTCCACTTT.

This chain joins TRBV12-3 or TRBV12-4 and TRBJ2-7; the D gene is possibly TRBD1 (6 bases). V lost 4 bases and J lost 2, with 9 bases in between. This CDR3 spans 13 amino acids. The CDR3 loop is CASSSGQPYEQYF. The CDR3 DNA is TGTGCCAGCAGTTCAGGACAGCCCTACGAGCAGTACTTC.

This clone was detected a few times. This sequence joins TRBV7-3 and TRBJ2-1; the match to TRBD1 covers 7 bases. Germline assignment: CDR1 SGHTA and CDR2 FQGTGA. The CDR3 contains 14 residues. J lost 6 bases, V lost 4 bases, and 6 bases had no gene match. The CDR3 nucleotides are TGTGCCAGCAGCTCCCAGGGGGTTGGCAATGAGCAGTTCTTC. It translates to CASSSQGVGNEQFF.